This passage covers 2 T cell receptor beta chains from one sample sequenced in a study of T cells after yellow fever vaccination. TCRdb used MiXCR to reprocess the 5' RACE reads, holding one entry per CDR3 protein. This sample has 340,000 or so distinct CDR3 sequences, with around 13% found just once. The starting material was CD4+ T cells sorted from PBMCs, obtained 15 days after the yellow fever booster vaccination. Receptors were obtained from a man between 18 and 35 years old who received the YFV17D yellow fever vaccine.

CDR3 coding DNA: TGTGCCATCAGTGTAGCGGGGCTCGGGGAGACCCAGTACTTC. Protein: CAISVAGLGETQYF. The rearrangement links TRBV10-3 to TRBJ2-5; 8 bases are shared with TRBD2. This CDR3 region has 14 residues. Germline V gene sequence: CDR1 ENHRY, CDR2 SYGVKD. Losses at the gene ends were 4 bases for V and 5 bases for J; bases not matched to a gene: 6.

Only a few counts were recorded for this clonotype. The V gene is TRBV3-1, the J gene TRBJ1-4, with D possibly matching TRBD1 (5 bases). V gave up 3 bases and J gave up 6 bases, with 11 bases separating them. Germline V gene lookup returns CDR1 LGHDT and CDR2 YNNKEL (reference sequence). The CDR3 is 14 residues long. This CDR3 is CASSQTGGDEKLFF. The CDR3 bases are TGTGCCAGCAGCCAGACGGGGGGGGATGAAAAACTGTTTTTT. The full variable domain, in which reference TRBV3-1 and TRBJ1-4 provide the parts outside the CDR3, is DTAVSQTPKYLVTQMGNDKSIKCEQNLGHDTMYWYKQDSKKFLKIMFSYNNKELIINETVPNRFSPKSPDKAHLNLHINSLELGDSAVYFCASSQTGGDEKLFFGSGTQLSVL.